This TCR beta chain was sequenced for a study of CD8 T cells in Susac syndrome. General study results and limits: The study conceded that its TCR sequencing and HLA analysis involved relatively few individuals.

RNA in amounts of roughly 0.45 to 1 ug was reverse transcribed with random hexamers. TCRdb called the immunoSEQ multiplex PCR reads again in MiXCR, with one record for every CDR3 protein. The sample has about 400,000 distinct CDR3 sequences; approximately 89% are singletons. Comment on this clonotype: The antigen is unknown.

The TEMRA cells underwent FACS enrichment, while the CD8+ and CD4+ T cells underwent negative isolation. Sequences were obtained from CD8+ T cells from PBMCs. The TCR originated in a human donor with multiple sclerosis.

This CDR3 is CASSSFFGGRSYNEQFF. The CDR3 region has the DNA TGTGCCAGCAGTTCCTTTTTCGGCGGGAGATCCTACAATGAGCAGTTCTTC. The J gene is TRBJ2-1, the V gene TRBV27; 7 nucleotides match TRBD2. The junction had 10 bases not matched to a gene; V was cut back by 4 bases and J by 1 base. This CDR3 is built from 17 residues. Germline V CDR1 and CDR2: MNHEY, SMNVEV (reference sequence).